The 14 T cell receptor beta chains given below trace back to one sample, sequenced in a study of Ad26.COV2.S vaccination and SARS-CoV-2 variants. The treatment here: some 20 received Ad26.COV2.S at low or high dose, single or two shots; 5 received placebo; per-sample allocation not given. Sample collection was performed on day 63 after the first vaccine or placebo injection. Generated by immunoSEQ multiplex PCR, the TCRdb table keeps only in-frame clones and is missing some. The sample lists 330,000 or so clones; 85% to 90% were seen once. This specimen consisted of peripheral blood, obtained in a trial of Ad26.COV2.S vaccine versus placebo. The receptors here all came from a person between 18 and 65 years old who received the Ad26.COV2.S COVID-19 vaccine or a placebo.

The V call is TRBV5-4, the J call TRBJ1-4; D is unclear. There are 15 residues in the CDR3. Trimming took off 0 bases at V and 7 bases at J, with 13 bases between the two ends. Germline-derived CDR1 and CDR2 are SGHNT and YYREEE (reference sequence). The CDR3 here is CASSLGGDRSEKLFF. CDR3 sequence (DNA): TGTGCCAGCAGCTTGGGTGGGGATCGTAGTGAAAAACTGTTTTTT.

The chain joins TRBV4-1 to TRBJ1-2; 7 bases map to TRBD1. CDR1 and CDR2 from the germline V gene are MGHRA and YSYEKL. The CDR3 spans 13 residues. V was clipped by 0 bases and J by 6 bases; unmatched bases: 1. The CDR3 nucleotides are TGCGCCAGCAGCCAAGAAAGGGGGCATGGCTACACCTTC. It is translated as CASSQERGHGYTF.

The chain has TRBV4-3 and TRBJ2-7, with no clear D. Looked up from germline, CDR1 is LGHNA and CDR2 is YSLEER. The CDR3 spans 14 residues. V dropped 0 bases and J dropped 0 bases, with 6 bases sitting between them. CDR3 region: CASSQDPSSYEQYF. For the CDR3, the DNA is TGCGCCAGCAGCCAAGATCCGAGCTCCTACGAGCAGTACTTC.

J is TRBJ1-4 and V is TRBV7-9; D not certain. The CDR3 contains 19 residues. The V gene's germline CDR1 is SEHNR and CDR2 FQNEAQ (reference sequence). Trimming stripped 5 bases from V and 0 bases from J, with 22 bases between. The CDR3 nucleotides read TGTGCCAGCAGCACTCTCGTTAGAGAGAACCACGCAACTAATGAAAAACTGTTTTTT. Translation gives CASSTLVRENHATNEKLFF.

This rearrangement joins TRBV9 to TRBJ1-2, with D unresolved. The CDR3 length is 14 residues. Trimming removed 0 bases at V and 3 bases at J, with 9 bases between. Germline V lookup: CDR1 SGDLS, CDR2 YYNGEE. DNA for the CDR3: TGTGCCAGCAGCGTAGATGGTACAGACTATGGCTACACCTTC. The encoded protein is CASSVDGTDYGYTF.

V is TRBV6-5 and J is TRBJ1-2, with 8 nucleotides matching TRBD1. CDR3 length: 13 residues. V lost 10 bases, J lost 4 bases, and 8 bases stayed unmatched. CDR1 and CDR2 from the germline V gene are MNHEY and SVGAGI. The CDR3 nucleotides read TGTGCCACCAGAACAGGGGGAGTCTATGGCTACACCTTC. Its translation is CATRTGGVYGYTF.

The chain joins TRBV19 to TRBJ1-1; 7 nucleotides line up with TRBD1. CDR1 LNHDA and CDR2 SQIVND come from the germline V gene (reference sequence). The J segment lost 1 base and the V segment lost 2 bases, leaving 4 bases of the junction unmatched. The CDR3 length is 15 residues. In DNA form, the CDR3 reads TGTGCCAGTAGTATAAAAGGGGGCAGGAACACTGAAGCTTTCTTT. Its translation: CASSIKGGRNTEAFF.

This clone came up a few times. The rearrangement joins TRBV29-1 to TRBJ1-2; no firm D call. Per the germline V gene, CDR1 is SQVTM and CDR2 is ANQGSEA. There are 10 residues in the CDR3. With 7 bases removed from V and 8 bases from J, the gap between germline ends came to 11 bases. DNA for the CDR3: TGCAGCGCTGGGTCGCAGGGCTACACCTTC. It specifies CSAGSQGYTF.

The chain recombines TRBV18 with TRBJ2-7; possibly TRBD2 for D (6 bases). The ends were cut back, 2 bases at V and 4 bases at J, with 12 bases in the middle. Germline V gives CDR1 KGHSH, CDR2 LQKENI. CDR3 length: 14 amino acids. The CDR3 here is CASSPGGMGYEQYF. DNA for the CDR3: TGTGCCAGCTCACCAGGCGGGATGGGGTACGAGCAGTACTTC.

The chain couples TRBV5-1 to TRBJ2-2; perhaps TRBD1 as D (5 bases). The CDR3 is made up of 15 amino acids. Germline lookup yields CDR1 SGHRS and CDR2 YFSETQ. With 4 bases removed from V and 2 bases from J, the gap between germline ends came to 12 bases. In DNA form, the CDR3 reads TGCGCCAGCAGCCACGGACATTTAAACACCGGGGAGCTGTTTTTT. It specifies CASSHGHLNTGELFF.

V gene TRBV6-2 or TRBV6-3 combines with J gene TRBJ2-5; 12 nucleotides line up with TRBD2. Per the germline V gene, CDR1 is MNHEY and CDR2 is SVGEGT. The J segment lost 2 bases and the V segment lost 4 bases, leaving 2 bases of the junction unmatched. The CDR3 has 15 amino acids. CDR3 amino acids: CASSWTSGEQETQYF. The CDR3, as DNA: TGTGCCAGCAGTTGGACTAGCGGGGAGCAAGAGACCCAGTACTTC.

This clone occurred once. The chain joins TRBV7-7 to TRBJ2-1; 14 nucleotides agree with TRBD2. The CDR3 consists of 21 residues. Germline CDR1 reads SSHAT; CDR2 reads FNYEAQ (reference sequence). Germline trimming cut 2 bases from V and 4 bases from J; bases unmatched to any gene: 16. The CDR3 loop is CASSLTPWSTSGRAQYNEQFF. In nucleotides, the CDR3 is TGTGCCAGCAGCTTAACCCCATGGTCGACTAGCGGGAGGGCCCAGTACAATGAGCAGTTCTTC. The full variable domain, its missing parts supplied by reference TRBV7-7 and TRBJ2-1, is GAGVSQSPRYKVTKRGQDVTLRCDPISSHATLYWYQQALGQGPEFLTYFNYEAQPDKSGLPSDRFSAERPEGSISTLTIQRTEQRDSAMYRCASSLTPWSTSGRAQYNEQFFGPGTRLTVL.

This chain connects TRBV6-2 or TRBV6-3 to TRBJ1-3, with TRBD1 identical over 7 bases. This CDR3 is 15 amino acids long. V dropped 3 bases and J dropped 6; count of bases not matched to a gene: 8. The germline V gene has CDR1 MNHEY and CDR2 SVGEGT. The DNA for the CDR3 is TGTGCCAGCAGTTATTTGCGGACAGGCGAAAACACCATATATTTT. This gives the protein CASSYLRTGENTIYF.

The CDR3 spells CASSILSTRDTEAFF. In DNA form, the CDR3 reads TGTGCCAGCAGTATCCTCTCTACGAGGGACACTGAAGCTTTCTTT. The J gene is TRBJ1-1, the V gene TRBV6-5, with D uncertain. Germline CDR1 and CDR2: MNHEY and SVGAGI. The V and J ends lost 5 bases and 3 bases respectively, with 16 bases between them. This CDR3 is 15 amino acids long.